This entry lists 16 T cell receptor beta chains sequenced from one sample in a study of spatial heterogeneity in lung cancer. The study's findings and limits: In tumors, expanded intratumoral alpha and beta TCR counts tracked mutation counts.

The antigens of these receptors remain unknown. Regarding time point: sample taken at primary tumor resection. TCRdb reprocessed the 5' RACE reads with MiXCR, giving one entry per CDR3 protein. The sample records around 23,000 distinct CDR3 sequences, about 6% being singletons. This specimen consisted of lung tumor tissue, obtained at surgery. The receptors originated from a male donor with early-stage non-small cell lung cancer.

This clonotype was recorded a few times. The rearrangement links TRBV28 to TRBJ2-5, with TRBD2 matching over 9 bases. The CDR3 runs 14 residues. With V trimmed by 5 bases and J by 1 base, 2 bases remained unmatched. Germline V gene lookup returns CDR1 MDHEN and CDR2 SYDVKM. CDR3 in amino acids: CASSPGLAQETQYF. CDR3 nucleotides: TGTGCCAGCAGTCCGGGACTAGCCCAAGAGACCCAGTACTTC.

This clonotype was counted many times. This chain joins TRBV27 and TRBJ2-7, with TRBD2 identical over 9 bases. The CDR3 is 15 residues long. Trimming at V came to 5 bases and at J to 2 bases, leaving 7 bases not matched to a gene. Per the germline V gene, CDR1 is MNHEY and CDR2 is SMNVEV (reference sequence). This CDR3 reads CASSQRIAGAYEQYF. The CDR3 nucleotides are TGTGCCAGCAGTCAAAGGATAGCGGGGGCCTACGAGCAGTACTTC.

In its sample, this clonotype is medium-sized. The gene calls are TRBV28 and TRBJ2-3; perhaps TRBD2 as D (6 bases). The ends were cut back, 4 bases at V and 2 bases at J, with 13 bases in the middle. The germline V gene has CDR1 MDHEN and CDR2 SYDVKM. CDR3 length: 15 residues. CDR3 sequence reads: CASSSDRGTTDTQYF. The DNA of the CDR3 is TGTGCCAGCAGTTCCGATCGCGGGACCACAGATACGCAGTATTTT.

This clonotype was counted only a few times. This sequence joins TRBV7-2 and TRBJ1-1; a weak D match, TRBD1 (6 bases). Trimming cost V 5 bases and J 4 bases, with 11 bases left between them. Germline V CDR1 and CDR2: SGHTA, FQGNSA. CDR3 size: 13 residues. The CDR3 spells CASSLGGATEAFF. CDR3 nucleotide sequence: TGTGCCAGCAGCCTCGGGGGCGCCACTGAAGCTTTCTTT.

This clonotype was recorded at least ten times. The chain links TRBV12-3 or TRBV12-4 to TRBJ2-3; TRBD1 or TRBD2 may be the D gene (7 bases each). There are 15 residues in the CDR3. Trimming stripped 3 bases from V and 4 bases from J, with 14 bases between. Written as DNA, the CDR3 is TGTGCCAGCAGTTTCAGGGGGGGCCAGGCAGATACGCAGTATTTT. This translates into CASSFRGGQADTQYF.

There are a few counts of this clonotype. The genes are TRBV5-5 and TRBJ2-1; D is uncertain. The CDR3 spans 16 residues. Trimming shortened V by 5 bases and J by 0 bases, and 15 bases separated the two germline ends. The germline CDR1 and CDR2 sequences are SGHKS and YYEKEE (reference sequence). DNA of the CDR3: TGTGCCAGCAGTATGGGAAGGACGAGCTCCTACAATGAGCAGTTCTTC. The encoded protein is CASSMGRTSSYNEQFF.

The CDR3 nucleotides are TGTGCCAGCAGCTTCACTTTACCCACCGGGGAGCTGTTTTTT. Its protein is CASSFTLPTGELFF. This chain links TRBV7-9 with TRBJ2-2; D not resolved. Looked up from germline, CDR1 is SEHNR and CDR2 is FQNEAQ (reference sequence). This CDR3 is 14 amino acids long. Trimming left V 3 bases short and J 4 bases short, with 9 bases between.

This clonotype ranks as large. The chain joins TRBV28 to TRBJ1-1; tentative D call: TRBD1 (5 bases). CDR1 MDHEN and CDR2 SYDVKM come from the germline V gene. V shed 2 bases and J shed 5 bases, with 15 bases lying between them. This CDR3 has 15 residues. The CDR3 sequence is CASSLAGRGTTEAFF. CDR3 bases: TGTGCCAGCAGTTTAGCCGGTCGGGGCACGACTGAAGCTTTCTTT.

The V gene is TRBV5-6, the J gene TRBJ2-5; D remains unclear. Germline CDR1 is SGHDT and CDR2 is YYEEEE. Trimming removed 3 bases from V and 2 bases from J, with 17 bases in between. The length of the CDR3 is 16 residues. CDR3 in amino acids: CASSSLSSGLQETQYF. The CDR3 DNA reads TGTGCCAGCAGCTCACTGTCCTCCGGGCTTCAAGAGACCCAGTACTTC.

This clonotype was seen a few times. The chain employs TRBV5-6 and TRBJ1-1; D is unclear. The CDR3 loop spans 11 amino acids. Germline CDR1 is SGHDT and CDR2 is YYEEEE. V was clipped by 0 bases and J by 6 bases, with 3 bases between them. The DNA for the CDR3 is TGTGCCAGCAGCTTGGGCGCTGAAGCTTTCTTT. This codes for CASSLGAEAFF.

This clonotype was counted ten times or more. The genes are TRBV6-5 and TRBJ1-6; maybe TRBD1 (5 bases). The ends were cut back, 6 bases at V and 7 bases at J, with 22 bases in the middle. Germline V CDR1 and CDR2: MNHEY, SVGAGI. The CDR3 runs 17 residues. CDR3 amino acids: CASRTFGLGARNSPLHF. The CDR3 nucleotides read TGTGCCAGCAGGACGTTTGGACTCGGGGCGCGGAATTCACCCCTCCACTTT.

This clonotype was counted at least ten times. The rearrangement links TRBV28 to TRBJ2-3; 9 nucleotides line up with TRBD1. The CDR3 loop spans 15 amino acids. Per the germline V gene, CDR1 is MDHEN and CDR2 is SYDVKM. V dropped 5 bases and J dropped 4; count of bases not matched to a gene: 7. The CDR3 is CASSRPGTGPDTQYF. CDR3 coding DNA: TGTGCCAGCAGTCGTCCCGGGACAGGGCCAGATACGCAGTATTTT.

This clonotype was picked up many times. In DNA, the CDR3 is TGTGCCAGCAACGACAGGGGGAGCTACAATGAGCAGTTCTTC. This sequence encodes CASNDRGSYNEQFF. The rearrangement uses TRBV6-2 or TRBV6-3 and TRBJ2-1, with 9 nucleotides matching TRBD1. From germline, CDR1 is MNHEY and CDR2 SVGEGT. The CDR3 is 14 residues long. V shed 7 bases and J 3 bases; nucleotides not matched to a gene: 4.

Points on this clonotype: This may come from a read error, since a much larger clone is one base off. The rearrangement joins TRBV3-1 to TRBJ1-1; TRBD1 is a possible D gene (5 bases). This CDR3 spans 15 amino acids. In germline, CDR1 is LGHDT, CDR2 YNNKEL (reference sequence). The CDR3 region has the DNA TGTGCCAGCAGCCAAGAGGACACAGTGAACGCTGAAGCTTTCTTT. Protein: CASSQEDTVNAEAFF.

This clonotype has at least ten counts. The chain links TRBV9 to TRBJ2-5; 8 positions agree with TRBD1. Germline CDR1 and CDR2: SGDLS and YYNGEE. The CDR3 runs to 15 residues. The V and J ends lost 0 bases and 5 bases, in that order; junction bases with no gene match: 6. The CDR3 DNA reads TGTGCCAGCAGCGTAGGGTTGCAGGGGGCGGAGACCCAGTACTTC. It specifies CASSVGLQGAETQYF.

This clonotype was detected many times. At one end, the junction sequence differs from germline, possibly due to a read error. This chain connects TRBV7-9 to TRBJ1-5, with D perhaps matching TRBD1 (5 bases). The CDR3 covers 14 residues. Germline V gene sequence: CDR1 SEHNR, CDR2 FQNEAQ (reference sequence). The CDR3 DNA follows: TGTGCCAGCGGGGACCATTTTAGCGATCAGCCCCAGCATTTT. It translates to CASGDHFSDQPQHF.